The clone carrying this TCR beta chain was recorded only once. Sequencing used immunoSEQ multiplex PCR; TCRdb keeps in-frame clones, though not all of them. This sample yields about 200,000 clones, of which 75% to 95% are seen a single time; 0.5% to 0.55% belongs to the top ten. This sample stems from a study of blood T cell repertoires in COVID-19. As for the study in general: T cells, B-cell-depleted T cells, or PBMCs provided the cDNA or gDNA that served as material.

V was clipped by 4 bases and J by 5 bases, with 12 bases between them. Germline-derived CDR1 and CDR2 are SGHVS and FQNEAQ. The CDR3 runs to 14 residues. The chain carries TRBV7-8 and TRBJ2-1, with D unresolved. This sequence originates from a man aged 45-65 years with acute or convalescent COVID-19. Material: peripheral blood. CDR3 sequence (DNA): TGTGCCAGCAGCTACACTGGGCAGCACAATGAGCAGTTCTTC. It encodes CASSYTGQHNEQFF.